A selection of T cell receptor beta chains follows, all from one sample in a study of blood T cell repertoires in COVID-19. Profiled with immunoSEQ multiplex PCR; TCRdb holds only in-frame clones, not every one. The data contain 150,000 or so clones, over 80% of them singletons. The sequenced sample consisted of peripheral blood. These receptors were taken from a woman aged 50 to 60 with acute or convalescent COVID-19. Both conserved end residues are part of each CDR3. Clone size is stated in some rows and not others, as once, few, many or a class when expanded.

>TRBJ2-1|NA|TRBV5-1
CASSWGLAGVEQFF
>TRBJ1-1|NA|TRBV7-2
CASSLAQGWTEAFF
>TRBJ1-1|NA|TRBV7-2
CASSFSQGGNTEAFF
>TRBJ2-3|NA|TRBV7-7
CASSLGTGDTDTQYF
>TRBJ2-2|NA|TRBV5-1
CASSPRTGVTGELFF
>TRBJ2-7|NA|TRBV3-1/TRBV3-2
CASSQLAGGNEQYF
>TRBJ1-2|NA|TRBV5-6
CASSSGARVYGYTF
>TRBJ2-3|once|TRBV24-1
CATSDQTISTDTQYF
>TRBJ1-2|few|TRBV30
CAWSVENPRGYTF
>TRBJ2-2|NA|TRBV21-1
CASSKGGTGVDTGELFF
>TRBJ1-1|NA|TRBV5-1
CASSLGQGAYAEAFF
>TRBJ2-1|NA|TRBV6-5
CASNRQGAYNEQFF
>TRBJ1-3|NA|TRBV30
CACSRTEGLGNTIYF
>TRBJ2-1|once|TRBV6-5
CASSPRDNEQFF
>TRBJ2-5|NA|TRBV11-3
CASSLAGWAGTSQETQYF
>TRBJ2-6|NA|TRBV5-1
CASSKGQGSGANVLTF
>TRBJ1-6|NA|TRBV30
CAWKPQEKTYNSPLHF
>TRBJ2-5|NA|TRBV30
CAWRGTSSETQYF
>TRBJ1-1|NA|TRBV18
CASSEGLQNTEAFF
>TRBJ1-2|few|TRBV27
CASKDSGYYDGYTF
>TRBJ1-3|once|TRBV9
CASSGQGDPGNTIYF
>TRBJ2-7|NA|TRBV7-2
CASSLAVRAYEQYF
>TRBJ2-3|NA|TRBV7-2
CASSLGALAVSDTQYF
>TRBJ2-7|NA|TRBV7-9
CASSDRGSYEQYF
>TRBJ2-5|NA|TRBV29-1
CSAGETQYF
>TRBJ1-5|NA|TRBV27
CASSFIGGNQPQHF
>TRBJ2-5|NA|TRBV5-4
CASSSRLGGVETQYF
>TRBJ2-7|NA|TRBV3-1/TRBV3-2
CASSQDLAGGPSYEQYF
>TRBJ2-7|NA|TRBV7-6
CATITSGKVRSYEQYF
>TRBJ2-7|NA|TRBV2
CASSGQLGPYEQYF
>TRBJ2-1|NA|TRBV19
CASSVRGASNEQFF
>TRBJ1-2|once|TRBV27
CASSFSGGGQRGYTF
>TRBJ2-7|NA|TRBV7-2
CASSLGTGLTYEQYF
>TRBJ1-2|NA|TRBV28
CASGEQGYYGYTF
>TRBJ1-5|NA|TRBV18
CASSPPGQPQHF
>TRBJ2-5|NA|TRBV7-9
CASSPLGLQETQYF
>TRBJ2-5|once|TRBV5-1
CASSLQTIQGETQYF
>TRBJ2-1|NA|TRBV21-1
CATYRTQARASVEQFF
>TRBJ2-7|NA|TRBV11-2
CASSLDRGSYEQYF
>TRBJ2-2|NA|TRBV6-5
CASRPGSNTGELFF
>TRBJ2-5|NA|TRBV5-1
CASRTGSETQYF
>TRBJ2-4|NA|TRBV5-1
CASSLAGGSKNIQYF
>TRBJ1-5|NA|TRBV7-9
CASSGAGTGLQPQHF
>TRBJ1-5|once|TRBV5-8
CASSLRSGSNQPQHF
>TRBJ2-7|NA|TRBV27
CAASRRGGSYEQYF
>TRBJ2-2|NA|TRBV18
CASSPAGTGTTGELFF
>TRBJ1-2|NA|TRBV18
CASSVGDSNYGYTF
>TRBJ2-5|NA|TRBV7-2
CASSLRPSRETQYF
>TRBJ2-1|once|TRBV7-2
CASSPPGLAGVNEQFF
>TRBJ1-2|NA|TRBV5-4
CASSPPGTGDGYTF
>TRBJ1-1|NA|TRBV18
CASSPPGRGGRTEAFF